The next 22 T cell receptor beta chains were all read from a single sample in a study of CD8 T cells in ankylosing spondylitis (dated by TCRdb to about 2017). Library method: 5' RACE. Instrument used: Illumina HiSeq 2500. The public reads were reprocessed in TCRdb via fastp at Q25 and MiXCR, keeping in-frame beta chains. Every distinct CDR3 protein forms one entry, paired with its most common genes and DNA. A total of approximately 440,000 distinct CDR3 sequences appear in this sample, approximately 17% of them only once. Approximately 1% of the sample goes to the ten largest clones. What the study reported, not specific to this receptor: A TCR beta motif of 7 or 8 highly homologous amino acid variants appeared characteristic of blood from ankylosing spondylitis patients.

Which antigens these TCRs recognize remains unknown. Sequencing used blood, either unsorted or a sorted T cell fraction (not recorded which). These TCRs come from a male donor with ankylosing spondylitis.

This clonotype was recorded many times. The chain employs TRBV5-1 and TRBJ2-1; D may correspond to TRBD1 or TRBD2 (5 bases each). CDR1 is SGHRS and CDR2 is YFSETQ in the germline V gene. CDR3 size: 14 residues. Trimming left V 1 base short and J 4 bases short, with 9 bases between. The CDR3 DNA reads as TGCGCCAGCAGCTTGTCGGGACCATACAATGAGCAGTTCTTC. Translated: CASSLSGPYNEQFF.

V usage is TRBV5-1 and J usage is TRBJ2-6, with a possible D match to TRBD2 (5 bases). The germline V gene has CDR1 SGHRS and CDR2 YFSETQ. The CDR3 is made up of 20 amino acids. V was cut by 3 bases and J by 4 bases, with 26 bases left in between. CDR3 amino acids: CASSSLGIGGIGEGANVLTF. Here the CDR3 DNA reads TGCGCCAGCAGCTCCCTCGGGATCGGAGGCATCGGGGAGGGGGCCAACGTCCTGACTTTC.

The rearrangement joins TRBV4-2 to TRBJ1-1; a possible D gene is TRBD1 (6 bases). Germline V gives CDR1 LGHNA, CDR2 YNFKEQ. This CDR3 has 16 residues. The V gene lost 1 base and the J gene lost 2 bases, with 14 bases spanning the gap. CDR3: CASSQVNGQTNTEAFF. CDR3 sequence (DNA): TGTGCCAGCAGCCAAGTGAATGGACAGACCAACACTGAAGCTTTCTTT.

The chain carries TRBV5-1 and TRBJ2-7, with TRBD2 as a possible D gene (5 bases). The CDR3 spans 14 residues. V was trimmed by 2 bases and J by 1 base, leaving 10 bases between them. Germline V gene data show CDR1 as SGHRS and CDR2 as YFSETQ. This chain's CDR3 is CASSFEGVSYEQYF. CDR3 in DNA: TGCGCCAGCAGCTTCGAGGGCGTGTCCTACGAGCAGTACTTC.

This clonotype was recorded many times. The V and J genes are TRBV29-1 and TRBJ2-2, with 7 bases matching TRBD2. V shed 1 base and J 7 bases; nucleotides not matched to a gene: 6. There are 14 residues in the CDR3. CDR1 and CDR2 (germline): SQVTM, ANQGSEA. The CDR3 bases are TGCAGCGTTGAAGCCAGCGGGATGAGCGGGGAGCTGTTTTTT. It is translated as CSVEASGMSGELFF.

This chain joins TRBV20-1 and TRBJ2-7; TRBD2 aligns across 7 bases. Looked up from germline, CDR1 is DFQATT and CDR2 is SNEGSKA (reference sequence). V shed 1 base, J shed 3 bases, and the junction held 3 bases outside the gene matches. CDR3 length: 13 residues. The CDR3: CSARGGGNYEQYF. The CDR3 bases are TGCAGTGCTAGAGGGGGGGGGAACTACGAGCAGTACTTC.

This clonotype showed up just a few times. The chain has TRBV12-3 or TRBV12-4 and TRBJ1-3, with TRBD1 identical over 7 bases. The CDR3 contains 17 residues. The trim removed 5 bases at V and 0 bases at J, leaving 10 bases unmatched. For the CDR3, the DNA is TGTGCCAGCAGTCTTCTGGACAGGACCTTCTCTGGAAACACCATATATTTT. Residues: CASSLLDRTFSGNTIYF.

This chain uses TRBV7-2 with TRBJ2-3, with TRBD1 as a possible D gene (6 bases). The CDR3 runs to 15 residues. The V end lost 5 bases, the J end lost 2 bases, and 14 bases lay between the germline ends. Germline V gene lookup returns CDR1 SGHTA and CDR2 FQGNSA. The CDR3 DNA sequence: TGTGCCAGCAGCACCGCGACAGGAGCCACAGATACGCAGTATTTT. Translating it yields CASSTATGATDTQYF.

This clonotype has more than one count but fewer than ten. The chain is built from TRBV11-2 and TRBJ2-6; D not resolved. There are 16 residues in the CDR3. Trimming took 1 base from V and 3 from J, leaving 10 bases between them. The germline CDR1 and CDR2 sequences are SGHAT and FQNNGV. The CDR3 reads CASSLALTGGANVLTF. The DNA for the CDR3 is TGTGCCAGCAGCTTAGCTCTAACGGGTGGGGCCAACGTCCTGACTTTC.

V and J are TRBV3-1 and TRBJ2-7; the D is unclear. CDR3 length: 14 residues. The V gene lost 4 bases and the J gene lost 3 bases, with 13 bases spanning the gap. The germline V gene has CDR1 LGHDT and CDR2 YNNKEL (reference sequence). The CDR3 region has the DNA TGTGCCAGCAGCCCCGGAGAGTCCTTCTACGAGCAGTACTTC. Encoded protein: CASSPGESFYEQYF.

This clonotype was found a few times. The J gene is TRBJ1-1, the V gene TRBV2, with a possible D match to TRBD1 (5 bases). In germline, CDR1 is SNHLY, CDR2 FYNNEI. The CDR3 extends over 14 amino acids. V was pared by 4 bases and J by 1 base, with 10 bases between. The DNA for the CDR3 is TGTGCCAGCAGTGTCGGGACCAAGAACACTGAAGCTTTCTTT. It specifies CASSVGTKNTEAFF.

The rearrangement joins TRBV20-1 to TRBJ2-7; tentatively, D is TRBD2 (6 bases). CDR1 DFQATT and CDR2 SNEGSKA come from the germline V gene (reference sequence). V gave up 6 bases and J gave up 4 bases, with 10 bases separating them. The CDR3 is 11 amino acids. The CDR3 spells CSAPRGYEQYF. The CDR3 nucleotides read TGCAGTGCCCCGCGGGGTTACGAGCAGTACTTC.

The chain uses TRBV20-1 and TRBJ2-2; a possible D gene is TRBD2 (6 bases). Trimming cost V 0 bases and J 0 bases, with 17 bases left between them. The CDR3 has 18 amino acids. Germline CDR1 reads DFQATT; CDR2 reads SNEGSKA (reference sequence). The CDR3 loop is CSARDPSGSTSNTGELFF. The CDR3 DNA reads TGCAGTGCTAGAGATCCCAGCGGGTCGACCTCGAACACCGGGGAGCTGTTTTTT.

This clonotype was observed once. The chain links TRBV19 to TRBJ1-1; D gene unclear. Germline values: CDR1 LNHDA, CDR2 SQIVND (reference sequence). The CDR3 is 15 residues long. Trimming left V 3 bases short and J 1 base short, with 12 bases between. The CDR3 sequence is CASSIPYWGNTEAFF. CDR3 bases: TGTGCCAGTAGTATCCCCTATTGGGGGAACACTGAAGCTTTCTTT.

This rearrangement joins TRBV5-1 to TRBJ1-4; the match to TRBD1 covers 9 bases. Germline CDR1 is SGHRS and CDR2 is YFSETQ. This CDR3 is 14 amino acids long. Unmatched junction bases numbered 6, after V lost 4 bases and J lost 8 bases. The CDR3 here is CASSRTGVEEKLFF. The CDR3 DNA sequence: TGCGCCAGCAGCCGGACAGGGGTGGAAGAAAAACTGTTTTTT.

The CDR3 nucleotides are TGTGCCAGCAGCGGGGACCTTACAGATACGCAGTATTTT. The encoded protein is CASSGDLTDTQYF. This sequence joins TRBV9 and TRBJ2-3, with D perhaps being TRBD1 or TRBD2 (5 bases each). Germline V gene sequence: CDR1 SGDLS, CDR2 YYNGEE. Trimming removed 3 bases at V and 3 bases at J, with 8 bases between. The CDR3 has 13 residues. The whole variable domain, remainder taken from reference TRBV9 and TRBJ2-3, is DSGVTQTPKHLITATGQRVTLRCSPRSGDLSVYWYQQSLDQGLQFLIQYYNGEERAKGNILERFSAQQFPDLHSELNLSSLELGDSALYFCASSGDLTDTQYFGPGTRLTVL.

This clonotype showed up many times. The chain employs TRBV12-3 or TRBV12-4 and TRBJ2-2; D is unclear. The CDR3 totals 14 residues. V was trimmed by 7 bases and J by 0 bases, leaving 9 bases between them. The CDR3 region is CASKEQTNTGELFF. CDR3 in DNA: TGTGCCAGCAAGGAACAGACGAACACCGGGGAGCTGTTTTTT.

This clonotype turned up a few times. This sequence joins TRBV15 and TRBJ2-4; D call uncertain. This CDR3 spans 13 amino acids. Trimming took 1 base from V and 8 from J, leaving 9 bases between them. Germline lookup yields CDR1 LNHNV and CDR2 YYDKDF (reference sequence). The CDR3 is CATSRASADIQYF. CDR3 in DNA: TGTGCCACCAGCAGAGCGTCGGCAGACATTCAGTACTTC.

The V call is TRBV9, the J call TRBJ2-3; D gene uncertain. Trimming removed 3 bases at V and 3 bases at J, with 5 bases between. Germline V lookup: CDR1 SGDLS, CDR2 YYNGEE. The CDR3 consists of 12 residues. In nucleotides, the CDR3 is TGTGCCAGCAGCGCCATTACAGATACGCAGTATTTT. Its protein product is CASSAITDTQYF.

This rearrangement joins TRBV5-1 to TRBJ1-6; 8 nucleotides match TRBD1. With V trimmed by 4 bases and J by 10 bases, 10 bases remained unmatched. Germline lookup yields CDR1 SGHRS and CDR2 YFSETQ. The CDR3 runs 15 residues. CDR3 residues: CASSAGQGLGSPLHF. The CDR3, as DNA: TGCGCCAGCAGCGCCGGACAGGGTTTGGGGTCACCCCTCCACTTT.

This clonotype was recorded many times. V gene TRBV5-1 combines with J gene TRBJ1-1; 8 positions agree with TRBD1. Looked up from germline, CDR1 is SGHRS and CDR2 is YFSETQ. This CDR3 is 15 amino acids long. The ends lost 0 bases at V and 1 base at J; junction bases unmatched: 2. The CDR3 is CASSLDDRGNTEAFF. For the CDR3, the DNA is TGCGCCAGCAGCTTGGATGACAGGGGGAACACTGAAGCTTTCTTT.

This clonotype turned up a few times. This chain joins TRBV12-3 or TRBV12-4 and TRBJ1-6, with 9 bases fitting TRBD1. The junction had 4 bases not matched to a gene; V was cut back by 3 bases and J by 10 bases. The CDR3 has 14 residues. The CDR3 reads CASSLGTGFSPLHF. CDR3 in DNA: TGTGCCAGCAGTTTGGGGACAGGGTTCTCACCCCTCCACTTT.